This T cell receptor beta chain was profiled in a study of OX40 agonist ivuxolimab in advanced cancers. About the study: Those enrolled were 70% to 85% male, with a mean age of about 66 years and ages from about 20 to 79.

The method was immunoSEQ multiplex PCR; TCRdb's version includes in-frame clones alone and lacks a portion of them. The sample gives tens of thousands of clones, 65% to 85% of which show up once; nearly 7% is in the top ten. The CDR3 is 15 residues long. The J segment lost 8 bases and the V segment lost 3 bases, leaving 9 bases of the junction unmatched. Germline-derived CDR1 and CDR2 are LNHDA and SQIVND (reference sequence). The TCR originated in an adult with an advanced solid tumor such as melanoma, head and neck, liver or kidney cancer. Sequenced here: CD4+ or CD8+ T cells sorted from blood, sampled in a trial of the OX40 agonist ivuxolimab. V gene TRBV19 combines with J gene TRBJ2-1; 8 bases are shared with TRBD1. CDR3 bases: TGTGCCAGTAGTATCCCGGCAGGGGGCCTTGATGAGCAGTTCTTC. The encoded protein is CASSIPAGGLDEQFF.